The rows below give T cell receptor beta chains drawn from one sample of a study of T cell responses to AZD1222 COVID-19 vaccine. This table comes from immunoSEQ multiplex PCR, and its TCRdb copy is limited to in-frame clones, with some not included. The table has 100,000 to 150,000 clones, about 90% seen once. Specimen: peripheral blood, collected on day 0 of MenACWY control vaccination. These TCRs come from an adult in good health. Both conserved end residues are part of each CDR3. D genes are given only for firm matches. Some rows have no size entry. The others give once, few or many, or a class for an expanded clone.

>14|TRBD2|TRBV6-5|.|TRBJ2-7
TGTGCCAGCAGCCGAGGGGGACTAGTATCCGAGCAGTACTTC
CASSRGGLVSEQYF
>14|TRBD1|TRBV15|once|TRBJ1-1
TGTGCCACCAGCATGTGGGACAGGCCCACTGAAGCTTTCTTT
CATSMWDRPTEAFF
>11|.|TRBV6-1|.|TRBJ2-1
TGTGCCAGCAGTGAAATAGATGAGCAGTTCTTC
CASSEIDEQFF
>17|TRBD2|TRBV3-1/TRBV3-2|.|TRBJ2-2
TGTGCCAGCAGCCTTTTTCCTAGCGGGAGGTCCGTCGGGGAGCTGTTTTTT
CASSLFPSGRSVGELFF
>13|.|TRBV4-1|.|TRBJ2-3
TGCGCCAGCAGCCACCGAACCCCGTCGGGGCAGTATTTT
CASSHRTPSGQYF
>11|.|TRBV29-1|few|TRBJ2-7
TGCAGCGTTGAAGACTCCTACGAGCAGTACTTC
CSVEDSYEQYF
>12|.|TRBV7-2|.|TRBJ2-3
TGTGCCAGCAGCTTATATTCAGATACGCAGTATTTT
CASSLYSDTQYF
>12|.|TRBV28|.|TRBJ1-5
TGTGCCAGCAGGGGGCCAAATCAGCCCCAGCATTTT
CASRGPNQPQHF
>15|.|TRBV7-2|.|TRBJ2-1
TGTGCCAGCAGCCGCGGGGATTGGATAAGCAATGAGCAGTTCTTC
CASSRGDWISNEQFF
>15|TRBD1|TRBV7-9|.|TRBJ1-4
TGTGCCAGCAGCCCCAGGGGGCTTGGTGGTGAAAAACTGTTTTTT
CASSPRGLGGEKLFF
>15|.|TRBV6-5|.|TRBJ2-3
TGTGCCAGCAGTCCCTTTGAAATGACTGGAGGAACGCAGTATTTT
CASSPFEMTGGTQYF
>15|.|TRBV6-5|.|TRBJ1-2
TGTGCCAGCAGTTCTCAGGACAGTCACCGGTATGGCTACACCTTC
CASSSQDSHRYGYTF
>14|.|TRBV11-2|.|TRBJ2-5
TGTGCCAGCAGGACCGGGGGGCCGGTAGAGACCCAGTACTTC
CASRTGGPVETQYF
>12|.|TRBV15|.|TRBJ1-5
TGTGCCACCAGCAGACTTGGGCAGCCCCAGCATTTT
CATSRLGQPQHF
>13|.|TRBV18|few|TRBJ2-5
TGTGCCAGCTCCCGAGACAGCCAAGAGACCCAGTACTTC
CASSRDSQETQYF
>16|.|TRBV5-5|few|TRBJ1-4
TGTGCCAGCAGCCTTTTGGACGCACGGGCTAATGAAAAACTGTTTTTT
CASSLLDARANEKLFF
>15|TRBD1|TRBV5-4|.|TRBJ1-2
TGTGCCAGCAGCCAAGGACAGGACCCTAACTATGGCTACACCTTC
CASSQGQDPNYGYTF
>13|TRBD1|TRBV30|.|TRBJ2-7
TGTGCCTGGAGTCCCACAGGGGGCTACGAGCAGTACTTC
CAWSPTGGYEQYF
>17|TRBD2|TRBV5-6|.|TRBJ2-7
TGTGCCAGCAGCTTCAAGGGGCTAGCGGGAGCCCCCCCCGAGCAGTACTTC
CASSFKGLAGAPPEQYF
>13|.|TRBV19|once|TRBJ2-7
TGTGCCAGTAGTCCGCGGGGCCCCTACGAGCAGTACTTC
CASSPRGPYEQYF
>15|.|TRBV7-2|.|TRBJ1-2
TGTGCCAGCAGCTCCCCCACCCAGGGAAACTATGGCTACACCTTC
CASSSPTQGNYGYTF
>16|TRBD1|TRBV7-9|.|TRBJ1-2
TGTGCCAGCAGCTTAGTTGGGACAGGGGAAGACTATGGCTACACCTTC
CASSLVGTGEDYGYTF
>13|.|TRBV18|once|TRBJ1-2
TGTGCCAGCTCACCCACGGAGAACTATGGCTACACCTTC
CASSPTENYGYTF
>15|.|TRBV19|.|TRBJ1-2
TGTGCCAGTAGTATAGATCTTGGAGGGCTCAGGGGCTACACCTTC
CASSIDLGGLRGYTF
>16|.|TRBV3-1/TRBV3-2|.|TRBJ1-5
TGTGCCAGCAGCCAAGATGGGACGTATAGCAATCAGCCCCAGCATTTT
CASSQDGTYSNQPQHF
>15|TRBD1|TRBV5-1|.|TRBJ2-1
TGCGCCAGCAGCTTGGGACAGGGGGGATACAATGAGCAGTTCTTC
CASSLGQGGYNEQFF
>13|.|TRBV27|.|TRBJ2-1
TGTGCCAGCAGTCGGACGTACTACAATGAGCAGTTCTTC
CASSRTYYNEQFF
>18|TRBD2|TRBV28|.|TRBJ2-3
TGTGCCAGCAGTTTATATCCGGGGACTAGCGGGAGCGAGGATACGCAGTATTTT
CASSLYPGTSGSEDTQYF
>16|TRBD1|TRBV7-9|.|TRBJ2-1
TGTGCCAGCAGCTCAGACAGGGGGCTAGACAACAATGAGCAGTTCTTC
CASSSDRGLDNNEQFF
>13|.|TRBV28|.|TRBJ1-4
TGTGCCAGCAGTTTATGGCACGGGGAAAAACTGTTTTTT
CASSLWHGEKLFF
>13|.|TRBV6-5|few|TRBJ1-4
TGTGCCAGCAGTTACTCTCCCTCCCAAAAACTGTTTTTT
CASSYSPSQKLFF
>15|TRBD1|TRBV6-5|.|TRBJ1-5
TGTGCCAGCAAGCAGGGGGCCCCTAGCCATCAGCCCCAGCATTTT
CASKQGAPSHQPQHF
>13|.|TRBV5-1|.|TRBJ1-2
TGCGCCAGCAGCTCCACAGGGATAACTGGCTACACCTTC
CASSSTGITGYTF
>15|TRBD1|TRBV4-2|.|TRBJ2-1
TGTGCCAGCAGCCAAGAGACAGGGGGCATGAGTGAGCAGTTCTTC
CASSQETGGMSEQFF
>17|.|TRBV7-2|.|TRBJ2-1
TGTGCCAGCAGCTTAGAACCGGGACCAGAGATCTACAATGAGCAGTTCTTC
CASSLEPGPEIYNEQFF
>15|TRBD1|TRBV6-5|once|TRBJ1-6
TGTGCCAGCAGCCACACCGGGACAGAAAATTCACCCCTCCACTTT
CASSHTGTENSPLHF
>13|.|TRBV7-2|.|TRBJ2-5
TGTGCCAGCAGCTTAGGACTAAGGGAGACCCAGTACTTC
CASSLGLRETQYF
>16|.|TRBV7-8|.|TRBJ2-1
TGTGCCAGCAGCTTAAGTTCCCCTGCCAGTTACAATGAGCAGTTCTTC
CASSLSSPASYNEQFF
>15|.|TRBV3-1/TRBV3-2|.|TRBJ1-5
TGTGCCAGCAGCCAAGGAAGGTATAGCAATCAGCCCCAGCATTTT
CASSQGRYSNQPQHF
>15|.|TRBV29-1|.|TRBJ2-1
TGCAGCGTTGAAGGGCGAGGGGACTCCTACAATGAGCAGTTCTTC
CSVEGRGDSYNEQFF
>16|TRBD2|TRBV2|.|TRBJ2-1
TGTGCCAGCAGTTGGCTAGCGGGGGAGACCTACAATGAGCAGTTCTTC
CASSWLAGETYNEQFF
>13|TRBD1|TRBV2|.|TRBJ1-2
TGTGCCAGCAAGGTCCAGGGGGGATATGGCTACACCTTC
CASKVQGGYGYTF
>12|TRBD1|TRBV2|.|TRBJ1-1
TGTGCCAGCAGTAACAGGGGATCCTCAGCTTTCTTT
CASSNRGSSAFF
>15|TRBD2|TRBV27|.|TRBJ2-3
TGTGCCAGCGGCAGACTAGCGGCAAGCACAGATACGCAGTATTTT
CASGRLAASTDTQYF
>17|TRBD1|TRBV11-3|.|TRBJ2-2
TGTGCCAGCAGCTTTAACCCTACCGCAGGGGGCCCCGGGGAGCTGTTTTTT
CASSFNPTAGGPGELFF
>15|TRBD1|TRBV28|.|TRBJ2-2
TGTGCCAGCAGTTCTGGGACAGGCCACACCGGGGAGCTGTTTTTT
CASSSGTGHTGELFF
>13|.|TRBV9|.|TRBJ1-6
TGTGCCAGCAGCGTCATGGTATATTCACCCCTCCACTTT
CASSVMVYSPLHF
>14|.|TRBV10-2|.|TRBJ2-3
TGCGCCAGCTCCCCCAGGGTCAGCACAGATACGCAGTATTTT
CASSPRVSTDTQYF
>15|TRBD1|TRBV4-2|.|TRBJ1-5
TGTGCCAGCAGCCCTCGGGACAGTATAGGACAGCCCCAGCATTTT
CASSPRDSIGQPQHF
>16|TRBD2|TRBV2|.|TRBJ2-5
TGTGCCAGCAGTAAGACTAGCGGGGCACTAGTGGAGACCCAGTACTTC
CASSKTSGALVETQYF
>14|.|TRBV28|.|TRBJ2-3
TGTGCCACTGCGGGACATTCGGGCACAGATACGCAGTATTTT
CATAGHSGTDTQYF
>16|TRBD1|TRBV30|.|TRBJ1-4
TGTGCCTGGAGGACCCTCCCGGGACAGGGGCTAGAAAAACTGTTTTTT
CAWRTLPGQGLEKLFF
>17|TRBD1|TRBV4-1|.|TRBJ2-1
TGCGCCAGCAGACAAGCAGTGACAGGGAAGTCAGGCGATGAGCAGTTCTTC
CASRQAVTGKSGDEQFF
>15|TRBD2|TRBV7-6|.|TRBJ2-7
TGTGCCAGCAGCTTAGTCCTAGCGGGGGGTTCCGAGCAGTACTTC
CASSLVLAGGSEQYF
>10|.|TRBV19|.|TRBJ2-1
TGTGCCAGTGGCTACAATGAGCAGTTCTTC
CASGYNEQFF
>14|.|TRBV5-4|.|TRBJ2-1
TGTGCCAGCAGCTTGGCCGACCGGTGGAATGAGCAGTTCTTC
CASSLADRWNEQFF
>18|.|TRBV11-3|.|TRBJ2-1
TGTGCCAGCAGCTTAGATCGTTGGGGGGCAAGCTCCTACAATGAGCAGTTCTTC
CASSLDRWGASSYNEQFF
>15|.|TRBV10-3|.|TRBJ1-1
TGTGCCATCAGTGACCCCGCGGTTGACGGCACTGAAGCTTTCTTT
CAISDPAVDGTEAFF